The 32 T cell receptor beta chains below come from one sample, sequenced in a study of technical replicates of blood from a few donors. Here immunoSEQ multiplex PCR was the method, and the copy in TCRdb shows in-frame clones only, minus some. The sample has 60,000 or so clones; around 97% are singletons. Sequencing used T cells isolated from PBMCs. The receptors were sampled from a human donor in good health.

The chain links TRBV10-2 to TRBJ2-7; 10 bases are shared with TRBD2. The CDR3 runs 14 residues. CDR1 and CDR2 (germline): WSHSY, SAAADI. Losses at the gene ends were 4 bases for V and 2 bases for J; bases not matched to a gene: 2. Written as DNA, the CDR3 is TGCGCCAGCAGTGTCCTAGCGGGAGCCTACGAGCAGTACTTC. This sequence encodes CASSVLAGAYEQYF.

This chain connects TRBV27 to TRBJ2-4; 8 nucleotides align to TRBD2. Germline V gives CDR1 MNHEY, CDR2 SMNVEV (reference sequence). CDR3 length: 14 residues. DNA of the CDR3: TGTCGGGCCCAATCGGGGGGGGGCAAAAACATTCAGTACTTC. It codes for CRAQSGGGKNIQYF.

V and J are TRBV5-1 and TRBJ1-3, with 12 bases matching TRBD1. There are 18 residues in the CDR3. CDR1 is SGHRS, CDR2 YFSETQ, per germline. The junction had 6 bases not matched to a gene; V was cut back by 0 bases and J by 2 bases. CDR3 in DNA: TGCGCCAGCAGCTTGGGGCCGGGACAGGGGGCGCCTGGAAACACCATATATTTT. Translated, it gives CASSLGPGQGAPGNTIYF.

This clone has only one observation. The chain links TRBV19 to TRBJ1-1; TRBD1 might be the D (6 bases). The CDR3 runs to 13 residues. Germline V gene lookup returns CDR1 LNHDA and CDR2 SQIVND (reference sequence). Deletions cut 9 bases from V and 5 bases from J, with 16 bases between. In DNA form, the CDR3 reads TGTGCCAGCAATCTCGGGGGGCGGACTGAAGCTTTCTTT. The encoded protein is CASNLGGRTEAFF.

This chain uses TRBV10-1 with TRBJ1-1; a weak D match, TRBD1 (6 bases). V was pared by 7 bases and J by 3 bases, with 12 bases between. Germline V gives CDR1 WNHNN, CDR2 SYGVQD (reference sequence). The CDR3 runs to 13 residues. CDR3 in DNA: TGCGCCAGCACCAAGAACAGGGACACTGAAGCTTTCTTT. Residues: CASTKNRDTEAFF.

This chain links TRBV6-5 with TRBJ2-7; D is possibly TRBD1 (7 bases). V lost 5 bases and J 7 bases, leaving 18 bases between the germline ends. Germline-derived CDR1 and CDR2 are MNHEY and SVGAGI. The CDR3 runs to 14 residues. Here the CDR3 DNA reads TGTGCCAGCAGTAGGTATAAGGGGGCGGGGGAGCAGTACTTC. Protein product: CASSRYKGAGEQYF.

This rearrangement joins TRBV10-3 to TRBJ2-1, with TRBD1 matching over 7 bases. Germline values: CDR1 ENHRY, CDR2 SYGVKD. With V trimmed by 10 bases and J by 4 bases, 7 bases remained unmatched. CDR3 length: 13 residues. The CDR3 loop reads CASNSGQYNEQFF. The CDR3 DNA is TGTGCCAGCAACTCGGGACAGTACAATGAGCAGTTCTTC.

This chain links TRBV28 with TRBJ1-6, with 7 bases identical to TRBD1. CDR1 and CDR2 from the germline V gene are MDHEN and SYDVKM. J was trimmed by 4 bases and V by 5 bases; bases with no gene match: 2. CDR3 length: 14 residues. CDR3 DNA sequence: TGTGCCAGCAGTACGGGACAGTATAATTCACCCCTCCACTTT. Protein: CASSTGQYNSPLHF.

The rearrangement uses TRBV5-1 and TRBJ2-1; 8 positions match TRBD1. CDR3 size: 16 residues. Germline trimming cut 3 bases from V and 0 bases from J; bases unmatched to any gene: 5. The germline CDR1 and CDR2 sequences are SGHRS and YFSETQ. CDR3 sequence reads: CASSSRQGSSYNEQFF. DNA for the CDR3: TGCGCCAGCAGCTCCCGACAGGGGAGCTCCTACAATGAGCAGTTCTTC.

The chain carries TRBV2 and TRBJ2-3; a possible D gene is TRBD1 (6 bases). V was shortened by 4 bases and J by 1 base, with 18 bases between the two germline ends. Germline assignment: CDR1 SNHLY and CDR2 FYNNEI. CDR3 length equals 17 residues. CDR3 region: CASSGGPTGPGTDTQYF. DNA of the CDR3: TGTGCCAGCAGTGGAGGGCCGACAGGCCCAGGCACAGATACGCAGTATTTT.

The chain recombines TRBV19 with TRBJ2-2; 8 nucleotides align to TRBD2. Germline lookup yields CDR1 LNHDA and CDR2 SQIVND (reference sequence). The CDR3 sequence is 14 residues long. V trimming: 7 bases; J trimming: 7 bases; junction bases outside the gene matches: 8. The CDR3 reads CASKYGGAVGELFF. The CDR3 bases are TGTGCCAGTAAATACGGGGGGGCCGTCGGGGAGCTGTTTTTT.

This chain connects TRBV10-3 to TRBJ2-3; 11 nucleotides match TRBD2. The CDR3 has 18 amino acids. CDR1 is ENHRY, CDR2 SYGVKD, per germline. V trimming: 3 bases; J trimming: 2 bases; junction bases outside the gene matches: 10. As DNA, the CDR3 is TGTGCCATCAGTGACCCCGCGGGACTAGCGGAGAACACAGATACGCAGTATTTT. Protein product: CAISDPAGLAENTDTQYF.

The chain carries TRBV29-1 and TRBJ1-3, with 7 bases fitting TRBD1. Looked up from germline, CDR1 is SQVTM and CDR2 is ANQGSEA. The junction had 3 bases not matched to a gene; V was cut back by 4 bases and J by 0 bases. There are 14 residues in the CDR3. The CDR3 nucleotides are TGCAGCGTTGTGGCAGGGGGCTCTGGAAACACCATATATTTT. Translated: CSVVAGGSGNTIYF.

The V and J genes are TRBV5-8 and TRBJ2-7; D call uncertain. The CDR3 extends over 13 amino acids. Germline lookup yields CDR1 SGHTS and CDR2 YDEGEE. The germline V and J ends were trimmed by 0 bases and 0 bases, with 4 bases remaining between them. The chain's CDR3 is CASSLASSYEQYF. The CDR3 nucleotides are TGTGCCAGCAGCTTGGCCAGCTCCTACGAGCAGTACTTC.

The genes are TRBV7-9 and TRBJ2-7; 16 nucleotides line up with TRBD2. Trimming removed 5 bases from V and 4 bases from J; junction bases left unmatched: 8. The germline V gene encodes CDR1 SEHNR and CDR2 FQNEAQ (reference sequence). The CDR3 consists of 17 residues. The CDR3 protein is CASSKKPGLAGGYEQYF. In nucleotides, the CDR3 is TGTGCCAGCAGCAAGAAGCCGGGACTAGCGGGAGGGTACGAGCAGTACTTC.

The chain couples TRBV6-6 to TRBJ2-7; TRBD2 agrees at 11 bases. This CDR3 has 15 residues. Germline V gene lookup returns CDR1 MNHNY and CDR2 SVGAGI (reference sequence). Trimming took 0 bases from V and 4 from J; bases not matched to a gene: 2. For the CDR3, the DNA is TGTGCCAGCAGTTACTCTCCTAGCGGGGGGTACGAGCAGTACTTC. Encoded protein: CASSYSPSGGYEQYF.

The rearrangement links TRBV9 to TRBJ2-7; a weak D match, TRBD1 (6 bases). The CDR3 loop spans 15 amino acids. Per germline, CDR1 SGDLS and CDR2 YYNGEE. Trimming took 0 bases from V and 0 from J, leaving 10 bases between them. The CDR3 protein is CASSVGTAASYEQYF. DNA of the CDR3: TGTGCCAGCAGCGTAGGGACAGCCGCCTCCTACGAGCAGTACTTC.

V and J are TRBV5-4 and TRBJ1-2; D is unclear. Trimming took 4 bases from V and 8 from J, leaving 12 bases between them. The CDR3 loop spans 12 amino acids. CDR1 is SGHNT and CDR2 is YYREEE in the germline V gene (reference sequence). CDR3 sequence: CASSPWMGGYTF. Written as DNA, the CDR3 is TGTGCCAGCAGCCCCTGGATGGGCGGCTACACCTTC. Full variable domain (rest looked up from reference TRBV5-4 and TRBJ1-2): ETGVTQSPTHLIKTRGQQVTLRCSSQSGHNTVSWYQQALGQGPQFIFQYYREEENGRGNFPPRFSGLQFPNYSSELNVNALELDDSALYLCASSPWMGGYTFGSGTRLTVV.

The chain links TRBV9 to TRBJ1-5; no definite D call. Germline assignment: CDR1 SGDLS and CDR2 YYNGEE. The CDR3 spans 15 residues. Trimming removed 4 bases at V and 3 bases at J, with 14 bases between. The CDR3 sequence is CASSPDGAHNQPQHF. In nucleotides, the CDR3 is TGTGCCAGCAGCCCCGATGGAGCCCACAATCAGCCCCAGCATTTT. Full variable domain (remainder filled in from reference TRBV9 and TRBJ1-5): DSGVTQTPKHLITATGQRVTLRCSPRSGDLSVYWYQQSLDQGLQFLIQYYNGEERAKGNILERFSAQQFPDLHSELNLSSLELGDSALYFCASSPDGAHNQPQHFGDGTRLSIL.

J is TRBJ2-7 and V is TRBV7-6; D unclear. Trimming stripped 1 base from V and 0 bases from J, with 7 bases between. CDR3 length equals 14 residues. The germline CDR1 and CDR2 sequences are SGHVS and FNYEAQ. This CDR3 is CASSLGHSSYEQYF. The CDR3 nucleotides are TGTGCCAGCAGCTTAGGGCACAGCTCCTACGAGCAGTACTTC.

The chain carries TRBV5-4 and TRBJ2-1; 8 bases match TRBD1. CDR3 length: 13 residues. From germline, CDR1 is SGHNT and CDR2 YYREEE (reference sequence). Trimming took 2 bases from V and 9 from J; bases not matched to a gene: 4. The DNA for the CDR3 is TGTGCCAGCAGCTTCCAGGGGGCATTTGAGCAGTTCTTC. It is translated as CASSFQGAFEQFF.

The CDR3 DNA sequence: TGTGCCAGCAGTGAAAGGCGGGACCTTCCCACAGATACGCAGTATTTT. It specifies CASSERRDLPTDTQYF. The chain uses TRBV9 and TRBJ2-3; the D gene is possibly TRBD2 (6 bases). The length of the CDR3 is 16 residues. V was trimmed by 5 bases and J by 2 bases, leaving 18 bases between them. CDR1 is SGDLS, CDR2 YYNGEE, per germline.

This chain joins TRBV5-6 and TRBJ2-7; D may be TRBD1 (5 bases). Germline CDR1 and CDR2: SGHDT and YYEEEE. With 2 bases removed from V and 0 bases from J, the gap between germline ends came to 9 bases. This CDR3 region has 14 residues. The CDR3 spells CASSLQESSYEQYF. The DNA of the CDR3 is TGTGCCAGCAGCTTACAGGAGAGCTCCTACGAGCAGTACTTC.

The chain combines TRBV7-6 with TRBJ2-1; possibly TRBD2 for D (5 bases). V lost 1 base to trimming and J lost 5 bases, with 9 bases between them. Germline V gene data show CDR1 as SGHVS and CDR2 as FNYEAQ. The CDR3 totals 14 residues. CDR3 sequence reads: CASSLVFGDNEQFF. In DNA form, the CDR3 reads TGTGCCAGCAGCTTAGTTTTCGGGGACAATGAGCAGTTCTTC.

The rearrangement uses TRBV11-3 and TRBJ1-4; TRBD1 matches 8 bases. This CDR3 comprises 15 residues. The trim removed 1 base at V and 2 bases at J, leaving 0 bases unmatched. Germline V gene sequence: CDR1 SGHNT, CDR2 YENEEA. DNA of the CDR3: TGTGCCAGCAGCTTAGGACAGGGGACTAATGAAAAACTGTTTTTT. Translated, it gives CASSLGQGTNEKLFF.

The gene calls are TRBV25-1 and TRBJ1-3; tentative D call: TRBD1 (5 bases). V lost 4 bases and J lost 2, with 9 bases in between. The CDR3 runs 14 residues. Per germline, CDR1 MGHDK and CDR2 SYGVNS. The CDR3 spells CASSVAGAGNTIYF. The CDR3 DNA reads as TGTGCCAGCAGTGTGGCGGGGGCTGGAAACACCATATATTTT.

V is TRBV28 and J is TRBJ1-5, with TRBD1 identical over 7 bases. In germline, CDR1 is MDHEN, CDR2 SYDVKM. The CDR3 is 16 amino acids. The J segment lost 0 bases and the V segment lost 3 bases, leaving 5 bases of the junction unmatched. The DNA of the CDR3 is TGTGCCAGCAGTTTGAGGGGACAGCCTAGCAATCAGCCCCAGCATTTT. Residues: CASSLRGQPSNQPQHF.

The chain is built from TRBV6-1 and TRBJ1-2; D is unclear. Trimming cost V 11 bases and J 5 bases, with 15 bases left between them. Germline loops: CDR1 MNHNS, CDR2 SASEGT. The CDR3 has 12 amino acids. The CDR3 sequence: CAGSMQGYGYTF. For the CDR3, the DNA is TGTGCCGGGAGCATGCAAGGGTATGGCTACACCTTC.

V usage is TRBV4-1 and J usage is TRBJ2-5, with 9 bases fitting TRBD2. CDR1 is MGHRA, CDR2 YSYEKL, per germline. The junction had 6 bases not matched to a gene; V was cut back by 1 base and J by 3 bases. The CDR3 extends over 16 amino acids. The CDR3 nucleotides are TGCGCCAGCAGCCAAGGGTACTCTAGCGGGGAAGAGACCCAGTACTTC. It translates to CASSQGYSSGEETQYF.

V gene TRBV5-1 combines with J gene TRBJ2-7; 16 bases align to TRBD2. CDR3 length: 19 residues. V lost 4 bases and J lost 5; bases outside the gene matches: 15. Germline V gene data show CDR1 as SGHRS and CDR2 as YFSETQ. In DNA, the CDR3 is TGCGCCAGCAGCACCCAACCGGGACTAGCGGGGGGGCGGGTTAACGAGCAGTACTTC. Translating it yields CASSTQPGLAGGRVNEQYF.

The chain links TRBV5-5 to TRBJ1-1; TRBD1 agrees at 8 bases. The CDR3 is 15 amino acids. CDR1 and CDR2 from the germline V gene are SGHKS and YYEKEE (reference sequence). The ends lost 2 bases at V and 5 bases at J; junction bases unmatched: 8. The CDR3 protein is CASSFDGTGWTEAFF. For the CDR3, the DNA is TGTGCCAGCAGCTTCGACGGGACAGGTTGGACTGAAGCTTTCTTT.

The CDR3 loop is CASSQSGARTRVRTQYF. CDR3 nucleotides: TGCGCCAGCAGCCAAAGCGGGGCCCGGACCCGGGTCCGGACGCAGTATTTT. The genes are TRBV4-1 and TRBJ2-3, with 7 positions matching TRBD2. CDR3 length equals 17 residues. J gave up 9 bases and V 2 bases, and 17 bases lay outside the gene matches. Germline CDR1 MGHRA, CDR2 YSYEKL.